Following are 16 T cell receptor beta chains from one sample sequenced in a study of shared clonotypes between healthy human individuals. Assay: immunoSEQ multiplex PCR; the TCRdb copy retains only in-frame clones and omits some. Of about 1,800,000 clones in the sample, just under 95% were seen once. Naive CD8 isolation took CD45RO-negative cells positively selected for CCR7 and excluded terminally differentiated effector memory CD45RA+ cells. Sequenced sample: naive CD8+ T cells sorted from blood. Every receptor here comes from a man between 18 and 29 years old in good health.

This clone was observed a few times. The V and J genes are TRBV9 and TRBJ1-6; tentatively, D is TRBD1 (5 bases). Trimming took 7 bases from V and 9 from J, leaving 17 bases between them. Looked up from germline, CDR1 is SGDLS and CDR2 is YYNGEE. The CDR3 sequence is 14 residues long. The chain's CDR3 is CASGPGGSGSPLHF. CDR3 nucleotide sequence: TGTGCCAGCGGTCCGGGGGGTTCCGGTTCACCCCTCCACTTT.

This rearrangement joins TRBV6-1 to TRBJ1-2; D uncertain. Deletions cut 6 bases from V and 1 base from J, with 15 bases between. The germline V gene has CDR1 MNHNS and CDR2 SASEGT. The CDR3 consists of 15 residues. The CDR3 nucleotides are TGTGCCAGCAGCCCCGACTACCTGGGTAACTATGGCTACACCTTC. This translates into CASSPDYLGNYGYTF.

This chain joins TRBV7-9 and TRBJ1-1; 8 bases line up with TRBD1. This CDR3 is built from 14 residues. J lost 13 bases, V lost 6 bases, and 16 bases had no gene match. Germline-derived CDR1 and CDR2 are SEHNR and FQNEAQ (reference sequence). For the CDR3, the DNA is TGTGCCAGCAGTCCAGCGGGAGGGGACAGGATGGTTTTCTTT. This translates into CASSPAGGDRMVFF.

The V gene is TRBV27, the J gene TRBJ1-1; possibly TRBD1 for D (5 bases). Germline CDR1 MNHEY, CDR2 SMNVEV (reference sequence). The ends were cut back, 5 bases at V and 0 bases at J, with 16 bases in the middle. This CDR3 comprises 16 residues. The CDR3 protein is CASSLQADSMNTEAFF. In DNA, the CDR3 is TGTGCCAGCAGTCTACAAGCAGACAGCATGAACACTGAAGCTTTCTTT.

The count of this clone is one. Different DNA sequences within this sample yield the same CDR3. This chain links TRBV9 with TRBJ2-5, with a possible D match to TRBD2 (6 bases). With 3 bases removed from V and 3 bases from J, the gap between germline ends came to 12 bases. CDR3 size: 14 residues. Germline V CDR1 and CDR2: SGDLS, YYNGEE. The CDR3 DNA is TGTGCCAGCAGCGCCTCCGGGGGAGAAGAGACCCAGTACTTC. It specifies CASSASGGEETQYF.

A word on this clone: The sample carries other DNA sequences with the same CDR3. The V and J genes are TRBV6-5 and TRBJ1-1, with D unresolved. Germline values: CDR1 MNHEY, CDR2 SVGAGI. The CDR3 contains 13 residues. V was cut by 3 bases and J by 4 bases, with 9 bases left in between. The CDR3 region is CASSYGRGTEAFF. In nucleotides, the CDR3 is TGTGCCAGCAGTTATGGACGTGGCACTGAAGCTTTCTTT.

CDR3 bases: TGTGCCAGCAGCTTCCCGACAGGTAACACTGAAGCTTTCTTT. This gives the protein CASSFPTGNTEAFF. This chain links TRBV13 with TRBJ1-1, with TRBD1 as a possible D gene (6 bases). In germline, CDR1 is PRHDT, CDR2 FYEKMQ (reference sequence). The CDR3 runs to 14 residues. The ends were cut back, 3 bases at V and 2 bases at J, with 10 bases in the middle.

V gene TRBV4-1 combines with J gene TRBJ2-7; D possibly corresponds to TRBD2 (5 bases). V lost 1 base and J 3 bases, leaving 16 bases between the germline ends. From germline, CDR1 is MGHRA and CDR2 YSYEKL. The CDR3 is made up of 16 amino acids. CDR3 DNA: TGCGCCAGCAGCCAAGGTATAGGAGGTCTCTACTACGAGCAGTACTTC. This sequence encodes CASSQGIGGLYYEQYF.

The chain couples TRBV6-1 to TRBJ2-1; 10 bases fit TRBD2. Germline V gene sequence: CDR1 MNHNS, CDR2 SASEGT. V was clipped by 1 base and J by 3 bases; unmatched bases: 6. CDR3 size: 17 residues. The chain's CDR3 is CASSEDPASGGYNEQFF. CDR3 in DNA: TGTGCCAGCAGTGAAGACCCAGCTAGCGGGGGCTACAATGAGCAGTTCTTC.

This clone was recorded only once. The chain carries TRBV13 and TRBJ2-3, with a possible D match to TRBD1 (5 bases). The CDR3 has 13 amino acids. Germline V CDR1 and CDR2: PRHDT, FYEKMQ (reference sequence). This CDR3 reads CSGSKASTDTQYF. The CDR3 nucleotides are TGTTCAGGGTCCAAGGCTAGCACAGATACGCAGTATTTT.

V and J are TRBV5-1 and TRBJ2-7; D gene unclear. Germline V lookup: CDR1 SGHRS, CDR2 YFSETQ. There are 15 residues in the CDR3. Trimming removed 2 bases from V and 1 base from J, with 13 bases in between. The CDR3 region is CASSFRAPASYEQYF. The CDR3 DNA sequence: TGCGCCAGCAGCTTCCGGGCCCCAGCATCCTACGAGCAGTACTTC. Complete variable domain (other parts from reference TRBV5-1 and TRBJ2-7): KAGVTQTPRYLIKTRGQQVTLSCSPISGHRSVSWYQQTPGQGLQFLFEYFSETQRNKGNFPGRFSGRQFSNSRSEMNVSTLELGDSALYLCASSFRAPASYEQYFGPGTRLTVT.

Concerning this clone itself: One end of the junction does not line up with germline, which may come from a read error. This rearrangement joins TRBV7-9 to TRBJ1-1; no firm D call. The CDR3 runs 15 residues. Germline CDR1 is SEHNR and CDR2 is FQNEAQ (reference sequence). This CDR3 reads CASSLVFEVNTEAFF. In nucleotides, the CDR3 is TGTGCCAGCAGCTTAGTATTTGAGGTGAATACTGAAGCTTTCTTT.

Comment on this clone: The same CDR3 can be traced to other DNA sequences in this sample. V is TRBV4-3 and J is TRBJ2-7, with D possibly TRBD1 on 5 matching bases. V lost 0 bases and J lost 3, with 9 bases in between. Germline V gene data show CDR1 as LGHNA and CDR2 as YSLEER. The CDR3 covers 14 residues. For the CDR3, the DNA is TGCGCCAGCAGCCAAGATGAAAGGGGCTACGAGCAGTACTTC. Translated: CASSQDERGYEQYF.

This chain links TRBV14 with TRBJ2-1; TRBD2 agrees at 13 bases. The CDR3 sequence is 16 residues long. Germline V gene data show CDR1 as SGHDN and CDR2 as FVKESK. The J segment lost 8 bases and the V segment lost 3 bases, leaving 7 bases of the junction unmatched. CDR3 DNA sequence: TGTGCCAGCAGCCAGGCACTAGCGGGAGGGAGGGATGAGCAGTTCTTC. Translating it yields CASSQALAGGRDEQFF.

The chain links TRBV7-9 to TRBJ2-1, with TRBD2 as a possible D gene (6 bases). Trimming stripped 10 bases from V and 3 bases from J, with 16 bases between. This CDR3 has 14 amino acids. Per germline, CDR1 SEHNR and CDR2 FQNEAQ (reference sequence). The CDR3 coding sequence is TGTGCCACTATGAGGGACGGGGGCTACAATGAGCAGTTCTTC. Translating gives CATMRDGGYNEQFF. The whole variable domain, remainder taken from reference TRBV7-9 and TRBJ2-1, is DTGVSQNPRHKITKRGQNVTFRCDPISEHNRLYWYRQTLGQGPEFLTYFQNEAQLEKSRLLSDRFSAERPKGSFSTLEIQRTEQGDSAMYLCATMRDGGYNEQFFGPGTRLTVL.

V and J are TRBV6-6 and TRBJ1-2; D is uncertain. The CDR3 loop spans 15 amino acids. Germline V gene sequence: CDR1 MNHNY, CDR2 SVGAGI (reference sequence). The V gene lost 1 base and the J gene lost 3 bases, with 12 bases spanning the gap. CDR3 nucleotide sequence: TGTGCCAGCAGTTACTATGCAGGAACCGACTATGGCTACACCTTC. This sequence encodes CASSYYAGTDYGYTF.